These T cell receptor beta chains were read from a single sample in a study of blood T cell repertoires in COVID-19. Assay used: immunoSEQ multiplex PCR; TCRdb lists only in-frame clones, some missing. The sample has under 300,000 clones; about 79% are singletons. Specimen: peripheral blood. The receptor set was obtained from a man in his forties who had recovered from COVID-19. Both conserved end residues are part of each CDR3. Fields, in order: CDR3 DNA, CDR3 protein, V gene, clone size, D gene, J gene. The D gene is left open where the match is weak. Clone size is given for some rows only: seen once, a few or many times, or a class if the clone is expanded.

DNA: TGCGCCAGCAGCCGCGACAGGGGTTCTGGCTACACCTTC
CDR3: CASSRDRGSGYTF
V: TRBV4-3
size: NA
D: TRBD1
J: TRBJ1-2

DNA: TGTGCCAGCAGTCCGGGGACAGGAGCTGACACTGAAGCTTTCTTT
CDR3: CASSPGTGADTEAFF
V: TRBV27
size: NA
D: TRBD1
J: TRBJ1-1

DNA: TGCGCCAGCAGCTCCTCGGGAGGACAGGGGGTTAATTCACCCCTCCACTTT
CDR3: CASSSSGGQGVNSPLHF
V: TRBV5-1
size: NA
D: TRBD1
J: TRBJ1-6

DNA: TGTGCCAGCAGCGTAGGGACAGGGAGAAGCGAGCAGTACTTC
CDR3: CASSVGTGRSEQYF
V: TRBV5-6
size: NA
D: TRBD1
J: TRBJ2-7

DNA: TGTGCCAGCAGCTTTCGGCGGGGGGGCGATGAGCAGTTCTTC
CDR3: CASSFRRGGDEQFF
V: TRBV11-2
size: NA
D: TRBD2
J: TRBJ2-1

DNA: TGCGCCAGCAGCCAAGTTCTAGGCTACGTTCTCGGGACAGGGCCCCACGAGCAGTACTTC
CDR3: CASSQVLGYVLGTGPHEQYF
V: TRBV4-3
size: NA
D: TRBD1
J: TRBJ2-7

DNA: TGTGCCAGCAGCTTGGGGGGGCGTAACTCTGGAAACACCATATATTTT
CDR3: CASSLGGRNSGNTIYF
V: TRBV5-4
size: NA
D: NA
J: TRBJ1-3

DNA: TGCAGCGTTCGAGCTAGCACAGATACGCAGTATTTT
CDR3: CSVRASTDTQYF
V: TRBV29-1
size: NA
D: NA
J: TRBJ2-3

DNA: TGTGCCAGCAGTGACCCACGGGCGGGAGGCTACACCTTC
CDR3: CASSDPRAGGYTF
V: TRBV6-1
size: NA
D: NA
J: TRBJ1-2

DNA: TGTGCCAGCAGCCCCCAATCCGGGAGAAGAAAATACGAGCAGTACTTC
CDR3: CASSPQSGRRKYEQYF
V: TRBV6-2/TRBV6-3
size: NA
D: NA
J: TRBJ2-7

DNA: TGTGCCACCAGCAGAGCCCCCCTTGGACAGGATAATTCACCCCTCCACTTT
CDR3: CATSRAPLGQDNSPLHF
V: TRBV15
size: once
D: TRBD1
J: TRBJ1-6

DNA: TGTGCCAGCAGCACGGGGACAGGCTACTACGAGCAGTACTTC
CDR3: CASSTGTGYYEQYF
V: TRBV7-8
size: once
D: TRBD1
J: TRBJ2-7

DNA: TGTGCTAGTGGTTTGGTTATCACAGGGAACACTGAAGCTTTCTTT
CDR3: CASGLVITGNTEAFF
V: TRBV12-5
size: few
D: NA
J: TRBJ1-1

DNA: TGTGCCAGCAGCGAGGGACAGTCCTACGAGCAGTACTTC
CDR3: CASSEGQSYEQYF
V: TRBV9
size: NA
D: TRBD1
J: TRBJ2-7

DNA: TGTGCCAGCAGCTTAGACGGTAACACAGATACGCAGTATTTT
CDR3: CASSLDGNTDTQYF
V: TRBV11-3
size: NA
D: NA
J: TRBJ2-3

DNA: TGTGCCAGCAGCCCTGGACAGGGGGGGTACGAGCAGTACTTC
CDR3: CASSPGQGGYEQYF
V: TRBV11-2
size: NA
D: TRBD1
J: TRBJ2-7

DNA: TGTGCCAGCAGCCCGCGGACAGGGGTGAGGGGCTACACCTTC
CDR3: CASSPRTGVRGYTF
V: TRBV7-2
size: many
D: TRBD1
J: TRBJ1-2